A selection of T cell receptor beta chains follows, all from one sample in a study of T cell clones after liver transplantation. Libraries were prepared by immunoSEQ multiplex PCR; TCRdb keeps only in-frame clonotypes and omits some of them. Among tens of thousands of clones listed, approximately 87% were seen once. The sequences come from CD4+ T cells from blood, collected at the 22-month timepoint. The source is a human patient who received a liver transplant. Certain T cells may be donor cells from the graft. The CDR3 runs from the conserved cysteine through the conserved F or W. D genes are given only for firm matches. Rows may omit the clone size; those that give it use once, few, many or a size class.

CDR3 protein: CASGASGDTGELFF
CDR3 DNA: TGCGCCAGCGGCGCTTCAGGGGACACCGGGGAGCTGTTTTTT
D gene: .
clone size: .
V gene: TRBV4-3
J gene: TRBJ2-2

CDR3 protein: CSVEVQDYEQYF
CDR3 DNA: TGCAGCGTTGAAGTGCAGGACTACGAGCAGTACTTC
D gene: .
clone size: .
V gene: TRBV29-1
J gene: TRBJ2-7

CDR3 protein: CASSQARTGTRELFF
CDR3 DNA: TGTGCCAGCAGCCAAGCAAGGACAGGGACTCGGGAGCTGTTTTTT
D gene: TRBD1
clone size: few
V gene: TRBV14
J gene: TRBJ2-2

CDR3 protein: CASSVADGAYEQYF
CDR3 DNA: TGTGCCAGCAGTGTAGCGGACGGAGCCTACGAGCAGTACTTC
D gene: .
clone size: many
V gene: TRBV7-3
J gene: TRBJ2-7

CDR3 protein: CASSLTLGQAFF
CDR3 DNA: TGCGCCAGCAGCCTCACCCTGGGACAGGCTTTCTTT
D gene: TRBD1
clone size: .
V gene: TRBV4-1
J gene: TRBJ1-1

CDR3 protein: CASSLAHLGAFF
CDR3 DNA: TGTGCCAGCAGCTTAGCACACCTGGGAGCTTTCTTT
D gene: .
clone size: .
V gene: TRBV7-2
J gene: TRBJ1-1

CDR3 protein: CASSLADTTEAFF
CDR3 DNA: TGTGCCAGCAGCTTGGCGGACACCACTGAAGCTTTCTTT
D gene: .
clone size: .
V gene: TRBV5-6
J gene: TRBJ1-1

CDR3 protein: CASTRESGQRNEKLFF
CDR3 DNA: TGTGCTAGCACGAGAGAATCGGGACAGAGAAATGAAAAACTGTTTTTT
D gene: TRBD1
clone size: many
V gene: TRBV12-5
J gene: TRBJ1-4

CDR3 protein: CASSLPRQGSHYEQYF
CDR3 DNA: TGTGCCAGCAGCTTACCCCGCCAGGGCTCCCACTACGAGCAGTACTTC
D gene: .
clone size: .
V gene: TRBV7-8
J gene: TRBJ2-7

CDR3 protein: CASKPPGLSSGNTIYF
CDR3 DNA: TGTGCCAGCAAACCTCCGGGACTGAGCTCTGGAAACACCATATATTTT
D gene: .
clone size: .
V gene: TRBV28
J gene: TRBJ1-3

CDR3 protein: CASSDSSRDDGYTF
CDR3 DNA: TGTGCCAGCAGTGACTCAAGCAGGGACGATGGCTACACCTTC
D gene: .
clone size: few
V gene: TRBV6-4
J gene: TRBJ1-2

CDR3 protein: CASSLTIEQFF
CDR3 DNA: TGTGCCAGCAGCCTGACTATCGAGCAGTTCTTC
D gene: .
clone size: .
V gene: TRBV2
J gene: TRBJ2-1

CDR3 protein: CASSMGADQPQHF
CDR3 DNA: TGTGCCAGTAGTATGGGGGCGGATCAGCCCCAGCATTTT
D gene: .
clone size: .
V gene: TRBV19
J gene: TRBJ1-5

CDR3 protein: CASSFRQGVAEAFF
CDR3 DNA: TGTGCCAGCAGCTTCCGACAGGGGGTAGCTGAAGCTTTCTTT
D gene: TRBD1
clone size: .
V gene: TRBV7-2
J gene: TRBJ1-1

CDR3 protein: CASSVRTSGDNEQFF
CDR3 DNA: TGTGCCAGCAGCGTTAGGACTAGCGGGGACAATGAGCAGTTCTTC
D gene: TRBD2
clone size: .
V gene: TRBV9
J gene: TRBJ2-1

CDR3 protein: CASSLLVNSNQPQHF
CDR3 DNA: TGTGCCAGCAGCTTGTTAGTGAATAGCAATCAGCCCCAGCATTTT
D gene: .
clone size: .
V gene: TRBV5-5
J gene: TRBJ1-5

CDR3 protein: CASSQLLGAAGTEAFF
CDR3 DNA: TGCGCCAGCAGCCAATTACTGGGGGCTGCAGGGACTGAAGCTTTCTTT
D gene: .
clone size: .
V gene: TRBV4-3
J gene: TRBJ1-1

CDR3 protein: CASSPTREQYF
CDR3 DNA: TGTGCCAGCAGCCCGACCCGTGAGCAGTACTTC
D gene: .
clone size: once
V gene: TRBV28
J gene: TRBJ2-7

CDR3 protein: CASNRGEGATGELFF
CDR3 DNA: TGTGCCAGTAACCGCGGAGAAGGGGCGACCGGGGAGCTGTTTTTT
D gene: .
clone size: .
V gene: TRBV19
J gene: TRBJ2-2

CDR3 protein: CASSPDRNPQETQYF
CDR3 DNA: TGTGCCAGCAGCCCCGACAGGAACCCCCAGGAGACCCAGTACTTC
D gene: .
clone size: .
V gene: TRBV25-1
J gene: TRBJ2-5

CDR3 protein: CASSLAGTGGTEAFF
CDR3 DNA: TGTGCCAGCAGTTTAGCCGGGACAGGGGGAACTGAAGCTTTCTTT
D gene: TRBD1
clone size: few
V gene: TRBV27
J gene: TRBJ1-1

CDR3 protein: CASSPEGRNTEAFF
CDR3 DNA: TGTGCCAGCAGCCCGGAGGGGAGGAACACTGAAGCTTTCTTT
D gene: .
clone size: .
V gene: TRBV7-3
J gene: TRBJ1-1

CDR3 protein: CASSEQGFEQYF
CDR3 DNA: TGTGCCAGCAGTGAACAGGGGTTCGAGCAGTACTTC
D gene: .
clone size: .
V gene: TRBV6-1
J gene: TRBJ2-7

CDR3 protein: CASSPPLAGDETQYF
CDR3 DNA: TGTGCCAGCAGCCCCCCCCTGGCGGGAGATGAGACCCAGTACTTC
D gene: TRBD2
clone size: .
V gene: TRBV7-2
J gene: TRBJ2-5

CDR3 protein: CASRTLAGGPGSDTGELFF
CDR3 DNA: TGCGCCAGCAGAACCCTAGCGGGGGGGCCGGGAAGTGACACCGGGGAGCTGTTTTTT
D gene: TRBD2
clone size: .
V gene: TRBV4-1
J gene: TRBJ2-2

CDR3 protein: CASSEGTSGETQYF
CDR3 DNA: TGTGCCAGCAGCGAGGGGACTAGCGGGGAGACCCAGTACTTC
D gene: TRBD2
clone size: .
V gene: TRBV9
J gene: TRBJ2-5

CDR3 protein: CASTRNNYEQYF
CDR3 DNA: TGTGCCAGCACCAGGAACAATTACGAGCAGTACTTC
D gene: .
clone size: .
V gene: TRBV2
J gene: TRBJ2-7

CDR3 protein: CASSPPRRLADNAQFF
CDR3 DNA: TGTGCCAGCTCACCACCGCGGAGACTAGCGGACAATGCGCAGTTCTTC
D gene: TRBD2
clone size: .
V gene: TRBV18
J gene: TRBJ2-1

CDR3 protein: CASSLGTGEETQYF
CDR3 DNA: TGTGCCAGCAGCTTAGGAACGGGGGAAGAGACCCAGTACTTC
D gene: .
clone size: .
V gene: TRBV7-9
J gene: TRBJ2-5

CDR3 protein: CASSQEKIAFF
CDR3 DNA: TGCGCCAGCAGCCAAGAAAAAATAGCTTTCTTT
D gene: .
clone size: .
V gene: TRBV4-1
J gene: TRBJ1-1

CDR3 protein: CAISQEGDEQYF
CDR3 DNA: TGTGCCATCAGCCAAGAAGGTGACGAGCAGTACTTC
D gene: .
clone size: .
V gene: TRBV10-3
J gene: TRBJ2-7

CDR3 protein: CASSQRQGAYEQYF
CDR3 DNA: TGCGCCAGCAGCCAGAGACAGGGGGCTTACGAGCAGTACTTC
D gene: TRBD1
clone size: .
V gene: TRBV4-1
J gene: TRBJ2-7

CDR3 protein: CANDPQGATEAFF
CDR3 DNA: TGTGCCAACGACCCACAGGGGGCCACTGAAGCTTTCTTT
D gene: TRBD1
clone size: .
V gene: TRBV2
J gene: TRBJ1-1

CDR3 protein: CASSLQGAYLGNEQFF
CDR3 DNA: TGCGCCAGCAGCTTGCAGGGGGCTTATCTTGGCAATGAGCAGTTCTTC
D gene: TRBD1
clone size: .
V gene: TRBV5-1
J gene: TRBJ2-1

CDR3 protein: CASSSPLGIYF
CDR3 DNA: TGTGCCAGCAGTTCTCCCCTCGGCATATATTTT
D gene: .
clone size: .
V gene: TRBV28
J gene: TRBJ1-3

CDR3 protein: CASRMQGAGEKLFF
CDR3 DNA: TGTGCCAGCAGAATGCAGGGGGCCGGAGAAAAACTGTTTTTT
D gene: TRBD1
clone size: .
V gene: TRBV6-1
J gene: TRBJ1-4

CDR3 protein: CASSVEGGNSPLHF
CDR3 DNA: TGTGCCAGCAGCGTAGAGGGGGGGAATTCACCCCTCCACTTT
D gene: .
clone size: .
V gene: TRBV9
J gene: TRBJ1-6

CDR3 protein: CATSGLQRTDTQYF
CDR3 DNA: TGTGCCACCAGCGGACTCCAACGAACAGATACGCAGTATTTT
D gene: .
clone size: .
V gene: TRBV15
J gene: TRBJ2-3

CDR3 protein: CASSQGLADETQYF
CDR3 DNA: TGTGCCAGCAGCCAGGGACTAGCGGACGAGACCCAGTACTTC
D gene: TRBD2
clone size: .
V gene: TRBV4-2
J gene: TRBJ2-5

CDR3 protein: CASRPGQVYGYTF
CDR3 DNA: TGTGCCAGCAGGCCGGGACAGGTCTATGGCTACACCTTC
D gene: TRBD1
clone size: .
V gene: TRBV27
J gene: TRBJ1-2